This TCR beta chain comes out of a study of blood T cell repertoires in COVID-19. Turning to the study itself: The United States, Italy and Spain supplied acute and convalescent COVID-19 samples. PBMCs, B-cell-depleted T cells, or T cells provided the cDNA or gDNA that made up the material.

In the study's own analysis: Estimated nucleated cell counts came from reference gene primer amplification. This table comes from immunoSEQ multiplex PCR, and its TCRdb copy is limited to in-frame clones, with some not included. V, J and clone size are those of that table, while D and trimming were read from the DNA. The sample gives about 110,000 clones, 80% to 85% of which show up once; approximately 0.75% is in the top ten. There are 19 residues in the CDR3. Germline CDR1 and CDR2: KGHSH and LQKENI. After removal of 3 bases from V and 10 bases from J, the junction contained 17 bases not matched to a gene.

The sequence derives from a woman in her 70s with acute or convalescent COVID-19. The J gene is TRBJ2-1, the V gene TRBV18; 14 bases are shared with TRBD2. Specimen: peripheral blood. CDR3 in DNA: TGTGCCAGCTCACCCGTGGGACTAGCGGGGGTTCCACCTAGAGGAGAGCAGTTCTTC. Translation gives CASSPVGLAGVPPRGEQFF.